Listed here are 8 T cell receptor beta chains from one sample, sequenced in a study of T-cell reconstitution after alpha-beta-depleted transplantation in children. Unique molecular identifiers were used to barcode this TCRbeta library. From the PCR reads, TCRdb called clonotypes with MiXCR, one entry per CDR3 protein. This sample yields 250,000 to 400,000 distinct CDR3 sequences, of which approximately 23% are seen a single time; approximately 11% belongs to the top ten. The material sequenced was PBMCs, mostly from graft donor cells, taken 180 days after TCRalphabeta/CD19-depleted stem cell transplant. The receptors were sampled from a male patient younger than 18 who had a stem cell transplant for acute lymphoblastic leukemia, so the T cells may come from the graft donor.

V is TRBV5-1 and J is TRBJ2-7; 10 nucleotides match TRBD2. The V gene end was trimmed by 2 bases and the J gene end by 0 bases; junction bases not matched to a gene: 5. The CDR3 runs to 16 residues. Germline V gives CDR1 SGHRS, CDR2 YFSETQ. This CDR3 is CASSLAGGGFSYEQYF. In DNA form, the CDR3 reads TGCGCCAGCAGCTTAGCGGGAGGGGGTTTCTCCTACGAGCAGTACTTC.

This clonotype was counted only a few times. The chain couples TRBV25-1 to TRBJ1-1; D uncertain. This CDR3 has 14 amino acids. Trimming took off 2 bases at V and 6 bases at J, with 13 bases between the two ends. From germline, CDR1 is MGHDK and CDR2 SYGVNS. The CDR3 spells CASSETHSPAEAFF. The CDR3 nucleotides read TGTGCCAGCAGTGAAACCCATTCGCCCGCTGAAGCTTTCTTT. The variable domain in full, completed from reference TRBV25-1 and TRBJ1-1, reads EADIYQTPRYLVIGTGKKITLECSQTMGHDKMYWYQQDPGMELHLIHYSYGVNSTEKGDLSSESTVSRIRTEHFPLTLESARPSHTSQYLCASSETHSPAEAFFGQGTRLTVV.

The table lists this clonotype with a few counts. The CDR3 bases are TGTGCCAGCAGCCATAGCCTAACCTCCGCCTACGAGCAGTACTTC. It is translated as CASSHSLTSAYEQYF. The gene calls are TRBV4-2 and TRBJ2-7; D is undetermined. Germline V gives CDR1 LGHNA, CDR2 YNFKEQ. CDR3 length equals 15 residues. The V gene lost 3 bases and the J gene lost 2 bases, with 14 bases spanning the gap.

V is TRBV5-1 and J is TRBJ2-2; no clear D. Germline CDR1 and CDR2: SGHRS and YFSETQ. V shed 0 bases and J shed 10 bases, with 19 bases lying between them. The CDR3 extends over 16 amino acids. The CDR3 nucleotides read TGCGCCAGCAGCTTGGTTGCGGTTCCCTCTGCGGAGGAGCTGTTTTTT. As protein: CASSLVAVPSAEELFF.

This clonotype has ten or more counts. The rearrangement joins TRBV7-2 to TRBJ2-2; no reliable D call. The germline gives CDR1 SGHTA, CDR2 FQGNSA. Trimming took off 2 bases at V and 4 bases at J, with 11 bases between the two ends. The length of the CDR3 is 15 residues. DNA of the CDR3: TGTGCCAGCAGCTTAAACCGGGCCGTCACCGGGGAGCTGTTTTTT. Its translation: CASSLNRAVTGELFF.

This clonotype is a singleton in its sample. The chain combines TRBV4-1 with TRBJ2-3; D call uncertain. V dropped 5 bases and J dropped 6 bases, with 9 bases sitting between them. The germline gives CDR1 MGHRA, CDR2 YSYEKL. This CDR3 is built from 12 residues. For the CDR3, the DNA is TGCGCCAGCAGCACCCAGTTGGATACGCAGTATTTT. Translation gives CASSTQLDTQYF.

This chain links TRBV29-1 with TRBJ2-1; 8 bases are a match to TRBD2. The CDR3 runs to 14 residues. Germline V gene lookup returns CDR1 SQVTM and CDR2 ANQGSEA. V was clipped by 4 bases and J by 5 bases; unmatched bases: 7. The CDR3: CSVGGFSGNNEQFF. The CDR3 DNA follows: TGCAGCGTTGGGGGGTTTAGCGGGAACAATGAGCAGTTCTTC.

J is TRBJ2-7 and V is TRBV7-7; 7 bases map to TRBD2. The germline CDR1 and CDR2 sequences are SSHAT and FNYEAQ (reference sequence). With 5 bases clipped from V and 7 bases from J, the junction kept 14 bases outside the gene matches. The CDR3 runs 15 residues. CDR3 bases: TGTGCCAGCAGCCCAGGTCCCCTCTCTAGCGGAGAGCAGTACTTC. Residues: CASSPGPLSSGEQYF.